The present T cell receptor beta chain was sequenced within a study of shared clonotypes between healthy human individuals. Study observations and caveats: Sampling used blood alone; tissue repertoires probably differ. Generation probabilities of non-shared clonotypes were lower (relative to those shared by all four donors). Sharing across several donors was seen in roughly 5% of naive CD4 clonotypes.

Sequenced by immunoSEQ multiplex PCR; TCRdb stores in-frame clones only, minus some. Of about 580,000 clones detected, roughly 98% appear once; the ten largest clones hold approximately 0.33%. Worth noting for this clone: Its target is unknown.

The V gene lost 6 bases and the J gene lost 2 bases, with 12 bases spanning the gap. The CDR3 extends over 14 amino acids. Germline V gives CDR1 MNHEY, CDR2 SMNVEV (reference sequence). CD45RO-negative, CCR7-selected cells formed the naive CD8 fraction, which excluded terminally differentiated effector memory CD45RA+ cells. Nashville, Tennessee was home to all donors, who were Caucasian adults. This TCR was recovered from a young man in good health. The genes are TRBV27 and TRBJ2-3; D may be TRBD2 (5 bases). The material sequenced was naive CD8+ T cells sorted from blood. The CDR3: CASSGLWATDTQYF. Written as DNA, the CDR3 is TGTGCCAGCAGCGGACTCTGGGCCACAGATACGCAGTATTTT.